The entry below gives a single T cell receptor (beta chain) sequence along with its context. These data belong to a study of PD-1 blockade in classical Hodgkin lymphoma. Time point specified: cycle 4 day 1 (C4D1), after more than five weeks of nivolumab. All patients relapsed after autologous stem cell transplantation, and brentuximab vedotin exposure varied. Libraries were prepared by immunoSEQ multiplex PCR; TCRdb keeps only in-frame clonotypes and omits some of them. This table holds approximately 21,000 clones, about 70% found once. Germline assignment: CDR1 LGHNA and CDR2 YSLEER. The CDR3 extends over 16 amino acids. The germline V and J ends were trimmed by 1 base and 1 base, with 11 bases remaining between them.

The gene calls are TRBV4-3 and TRBJ1-3; TRBD1 might be the D (6 bases). The sample in question was peripheral blood mononuclear cells (PBMCs), obtained before the fourth cycle of nivolumab. The clonotype comes from a human donor with classical Hodgkin lymphoma. Here the CDR3 DNA reads TGCGCCAGCAGCCAAGGGAGGGGGGGTTCTGGAAACACCATATATTTT. Amino acids: CASSQGRGGSGNTIYF.